The rows below give T cell receptor beta chains drawn from one sample of a study of T cell responses to AZD1222 COVID-19 vaccine. Here immunoSEQ multiplex PCR was the method, and the copy in TCRdb shows in-frame clones only, minus some. The repertoire holds approximately 140,000 clones, around 90% seen once, with more than 3% in the top ten. This specimen consisted of peripheral blood, obtained 28 days after the second AZD1222 dose. The source of these receptors is an adult who received the AZD1222 COVID-19 vaccine. The CDR3 runs from the conserved cysteine through the conserved F or W. D genes are given only for firm matches. A clone size is listed for some rows: how often the clone was seen (once, few, many), or a class if it is expanded.

D | J | size | V | CDR3 | DNA
TRBD1 | TRBJ1-2 | - | TRBV24-1 | CATSDGGQGNYGYTF | TGTGCCACCAGTGATGGGGGACAGGGTAACTATGGCTACACCTTC
- | TRBJ2-5 | - | TRBV5-1 | CASSTDVQGAQYF | TGCGCCAGCAGCACCGACGTTCAGGGAGCCCAGTACTTC
- | TRBJ2-7 | - | TRBV30 | CAWSIQENYEQYF | TGTGCCTGGAGTATCCAGGAGAACTACGAGCAGTACTTC
- | TRBJ1-2 | - | TRBV3-1/TRBV3-2 | CASSPTKGTNYGYTF | TGTGCCAGCAGCCCCACTAAGGGGACCAACTATGGCTACACCTTC
- | TRBJ1-1 | - | TRBV6-6 | CASSYILTDEAFF | TGTGCCAGCAGTTACATCTTGACGGACGAAGCTTTCTTT
- | TRBJ1-1 | - | TRBV21-1 | CASSERSRRFMNTEAFF | TGTGCCAGCAGCGAACGCAGTCGGAGATTCATGAACACTGAAGCTTTCTTT
TRBD2 | TRBJ2-1 | - | TRBV6-2/TRBV6-3 | CASSPGTSGTVTYNEQFF | TGTGCCAGCAGCCCCGGGACTAGCGGGACGGTAACCTACAATGAGCAGTTCTTC
- | TRBJ1-3 | once | TRBV6-1 | CASSEGGGTIYF | TGTGCCAGCAGTGAAGGGGGAGGCACCATATATTTT
TRBD2 | TRBJ2-7 | - | TRBV27 | CASQTSGGPSPSYEQYF | TGTGCCAGCCAGACTAGCGGGGGCCCCTCCCCCTCCTACGAGCAGTACTTC
- | TRBJ1-5 | - | TRBV5-1 | CASSLSPGPNQPQHF | TGCGCCAGCAGCTTGAGCCCCGGACCAAATCAGCCCCAGCATTTT
- | TRBJ2-1 | - | TRBV15 | CATSSLGISDNEQFF | TGTGCCACCAGCAGCCTAGGAATTAGCGACAATGAGCAGTTCTTC
TRBD2 | TRBJ2-1 | - | TRBV3-1/TRBV3-2 | CASSQGVAGGPGNEQFF | TGTGCCAGCAGCCAAGGGGTAGCGGGAGGGCCGGGGAATGAGCAGTTCTTC